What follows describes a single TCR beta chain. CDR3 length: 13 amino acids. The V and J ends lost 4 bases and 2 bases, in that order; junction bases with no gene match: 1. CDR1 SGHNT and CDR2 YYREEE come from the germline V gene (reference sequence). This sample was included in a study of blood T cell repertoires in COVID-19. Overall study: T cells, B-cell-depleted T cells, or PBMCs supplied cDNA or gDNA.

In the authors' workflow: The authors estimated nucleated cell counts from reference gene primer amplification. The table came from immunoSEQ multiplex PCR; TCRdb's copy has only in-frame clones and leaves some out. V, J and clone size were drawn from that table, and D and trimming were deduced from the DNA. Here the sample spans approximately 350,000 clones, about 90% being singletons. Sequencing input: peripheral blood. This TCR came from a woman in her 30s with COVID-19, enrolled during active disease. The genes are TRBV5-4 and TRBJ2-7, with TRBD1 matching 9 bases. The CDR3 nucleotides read TGTGCCAGCAGCCGACAGGGGGCCTACGAGCAGTACTTC. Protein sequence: CASSRQGAYEQYF.